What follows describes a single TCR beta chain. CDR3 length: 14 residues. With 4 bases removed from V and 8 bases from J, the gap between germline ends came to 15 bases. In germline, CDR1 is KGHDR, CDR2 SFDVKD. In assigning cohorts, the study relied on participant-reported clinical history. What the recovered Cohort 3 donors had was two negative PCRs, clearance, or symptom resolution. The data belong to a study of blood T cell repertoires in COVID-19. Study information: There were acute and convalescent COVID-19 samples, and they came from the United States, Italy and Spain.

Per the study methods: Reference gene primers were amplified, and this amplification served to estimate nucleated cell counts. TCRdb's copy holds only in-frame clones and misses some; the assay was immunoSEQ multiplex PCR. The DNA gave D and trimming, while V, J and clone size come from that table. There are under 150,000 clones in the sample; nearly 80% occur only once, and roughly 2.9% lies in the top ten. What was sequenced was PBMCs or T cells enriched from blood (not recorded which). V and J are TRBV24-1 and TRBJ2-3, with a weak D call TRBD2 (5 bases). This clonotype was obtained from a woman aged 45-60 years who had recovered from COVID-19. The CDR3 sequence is CATSDNGRTPTQYF. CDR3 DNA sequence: TGTGCCACCAGTGACAATGGACGGACTCCTACGCAGTATTTT.